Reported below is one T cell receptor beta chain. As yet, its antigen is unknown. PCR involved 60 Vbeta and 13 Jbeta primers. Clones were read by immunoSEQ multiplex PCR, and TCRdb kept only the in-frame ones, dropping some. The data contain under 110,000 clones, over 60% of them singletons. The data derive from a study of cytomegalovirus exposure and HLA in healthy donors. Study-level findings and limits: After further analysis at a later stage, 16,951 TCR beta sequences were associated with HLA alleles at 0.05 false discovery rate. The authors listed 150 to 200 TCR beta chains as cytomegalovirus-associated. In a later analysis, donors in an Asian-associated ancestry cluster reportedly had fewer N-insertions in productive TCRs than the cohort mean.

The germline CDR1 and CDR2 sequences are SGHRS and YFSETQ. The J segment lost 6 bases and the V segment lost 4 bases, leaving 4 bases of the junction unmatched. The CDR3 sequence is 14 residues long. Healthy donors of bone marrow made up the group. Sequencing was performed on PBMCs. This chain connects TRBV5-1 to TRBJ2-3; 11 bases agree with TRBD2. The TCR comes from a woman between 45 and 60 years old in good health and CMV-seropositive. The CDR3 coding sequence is TGCGCCAGCAGCCGACTAGCGGGGAAGGATACGCAGTATTTT. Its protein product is CASSRLAGKDTQYF. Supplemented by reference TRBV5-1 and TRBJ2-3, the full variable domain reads KAGVTQTPRYLIKTRGQQVTLSCSPISGHRSVSWYQQTPGQGLQFLFEYFSETQRNKGNFPGRFSGRQFSNSRSEMNVSTLELGDSALYLCASSRLAGKDTQYFGPGTRLTVL.